The rows below give T cell receptor beta chains drawn from one sample of a study of T cells in Graves' hyperthyroidism and ophthalmopathy. TCRdb used MiXCR to reprocess the multiplex PCR reads, holding one entry per CDR3 protein. The sample has about 540,000 distinct CDR3 sequences; roughly 50% are singletons. The specimen sequenced was peripheral blood or thyroid tissue (not recorded which). Receptors originate from a young woman with Graves' hyperthyroidism. Both conserved end residues are part of each CDR3. The D gene is left open where the match is weak. Where a row states a size, it is once, few, many or the class of an expanded clone; other rows omit it.

J gene,D gene,V gene,clone size,CDR3 DNA,CDR3 protein
TRBJ2-7,.,TRBV7-2,many,TGTGCCAGCAGCTACCCAGGGGGAGGAAATTACGAGCAGTACTTC,CASSYPGGGNYEQYF
TRBJ1-3,.,TRBV10-3,.,TGTGCCATCAGCCCGAGCGGGAGCGGTGAGACCATATATTTT,CAISPSGSGETIYF
TRBJ2-5,.,TRBV7-9,.,TGTGCCAGCAGCTTCGCGGGTAGGGGGCAAGAGACCCAGTACTTC,CASSFAGRGQETQYF
TRBJ2-3,.,TRBV20-1,few,TGCAGTACACACTCGGATACGCAGTATTTT,CSTHSDTQYF
TRBJ1-2,.,TRBV4-1,.,TGCGCCAGCAGCCAAGGCCTACAGAGGACTAGGGGCTACGCCTTC,CASSQGLQRTRGYAF
TRBJ2-2,.,TRBV29-1,many,TGCAGCGTTGAAGTAGCGAGCACCGGGGAGCTGTTTTTT,CSVEVASTGELFF
TRBJ2-5,.,TRBV20-1,.,TGCAGTGCTAGAGATACGGTGGCCCAGTACTTC,CSARDTVAQYF
TRBJ2-5,.,TRBV5-1,many,TGCGCCAGCAGCCCTAACGACAGCGGGGAGACCCAGTACTTC,CASSPNDSGETQYF
TRBJ1-2,.,TRBV5-6,many,TGTGCCAGCAGCTTGGGGCAGAGCTCAGGTTATGGCTACACCTTC,CASSLGQSSGYGYTF
TRBJ1-3,.,TRBV30,.,TGTGCCTGGAGTCGCGGGCCGAACACCATATATTTT,CAWSRGPNTIYF
TRBJ2-7,.,TRBV11-2,many,TGTGCCAGCAGCTTATGGGCTAGTCGGCCCGAGCAGTACTTC,CASSLWASRPEQYF
TRBJ1-5,.,TRBV20-1,.,TGCAGTGCGGCGAATTACAGGGCCCAGCATTTT,CSAANYRAQHF
TRBJ2-7,.,TRBV6-5,many,TGTGCCAGCAGTGGAGGGGGCGAGCAGTACTTC,CASSGGGEQYF
TRBJ2-2,TRBD1,TRBV29-1,.,TGCAGCGCTCGGGACAGGGGAGGGGGCGGGGAGCTGTTTTTT,CSARDRGGGGELFF
TRBJ2-7,.,TRBV7-8,few,TGTGCCAGCAGCTCGGGACTCAGCAATCAGCCCCAGCAGTACTTC,CASSSGLSNQPQQYF
TRBJ1-5,TRBD1,TRBV19,many,TGTGCCAGTAGCACCAAGACAGGGGGCTATCAGCCCCAGCATTTT,CASSTKTGGYQPQHF
TRBJ2-7,.,TRBV29-1,.,TGCAGCGCTGGGACCATCACCGGGGAGCTGTACTTC,CSAGTITGELYF
TRBJ1-1,TRBD1,TRBV6-5,many,TGTGCCAGCAGTTACGGACAGGGGGCTCGGACTGAAGCTTTCTTT,CASSYGQGARTEAFF
TRBJ2-5,.,TRBV7-9,.,TGTGCCAGCAGCTTAACTGACAGGCGAGAGACCCAGTACTTC,CASSLTDRRETQYF
TRBJ2-7,.,TRBV20-1,.,TGCAGTGCTAGCCCCCAGGATCTGGGCCCCAATGAGCAGTACTTC,CSASPQDLGPNEQYF